This record looks at one T cell receptor (beta chain) sequence and its context. Antigen unknown. Clones were read by immunoSEQ multiplex PCR, and TCRdb kept only the in-frame ones, dropping some. Altogether around 110,000 clones are present, roughly 94% being singletons, with the ten largest covering 1.5% to 2%. This entry belongs to a study of siplizumab effects on memory and regulatory T cells. Study results and limitations: Under siplizumab, alloreactive sequences traced to unstimulated CD4+ memory cells were significantly reduced. Naive T cells, seemingly more diverse than memory cells, seemed major alloresponse contributors.

Per germline, CDR1 KGHSH and CDR2 LQKENI. V lost 2 bases and J lost 4, with 6 bases in between. The length of the CDR3 is 13 residues. The sequence derives from a human donor in good health. Material for sequencing was non-Treg CD4+ T cells sorted from blood. The chain couples TRBV18 to TRBJ1-3, with unresolved D. CDR3 bases: TGTGCCAGCTCACCAGGGGAAGGAAACACCATATATTTT. Amino acid sequence: CASSPGEGNTIYF.